The clone carrying this T cell receptor beta chain has a count of ten or more. The data stem from a study of human T cells and chemical hapten exposure. Trimming at V came to 4 bases and at J to 6 bases, leaving 6 bases not matched to a gene. Germline V lookup: CDR1 GTSNPN, CDR2 SVGIG (reference sequence). The CDR3 runs to 14 residues. Before extraction, the whole blood was not fractionated, and total RNA was taken from it. Per the study methods: TCR counts had a median of about 92,000 per sample and spanned roughly 20,000 to 690,600. TCRdb used MiXCR to reprocess the 5' RACE reads, holding one entry per CDR3 protein. What appears here as the V and J calls and clone size reflects TCRdb's work, not the paper's. The sample records around 140,000 distinct CDR3 sequences, over 3.5% being singletons.

The sequence was collected from a female donor in good health. V usage is TRBV30 and J usage is TRBJ2-2, with 9 bases fitting TRBD1. The CDR3 loop reads CAWNPGTGSGELFF. CDR3 bases: TGTGCCTGGAATCCCGGGACAGGGTCCGGGGAGCTGTTTTTT.